This T cell receptor (beta chain) was obtained from a study of T cell responses to AZD1222 COVID-19 vaccine (dated by TCRdb to the early 2020s). About the investigation overall: Because spike-specific TCR depth and breadth did not differ between the two schedules, AZD1222 recipients who got a second dose at roughly 4 weeks were pooled with those who got a second dose at roughly 12 weeks. TCR sequencing covered more than 230 trial participants: 200 to 220 given two doses of AZD1222 and 26 given two doses of MenACWY control vaccine. Enrollment into the trials was organized by age into subgroups of 18-55, 56-69 and 70-plus years, and those subgroups contained about 150, 27 and 61 TCR-sequenced participants, respectively. Here is what the overall study found, with its caveats: Nearly half of unique spike-specific TCRs reportedly recognized epitopes outside regions mutated in the B.1.351 and B.1.1.7 variants. The 56-69-year group was small, and its depth increase did not reach significance, likely because of low power. CD4 TCRs associated with the vaccine covered the entire spike protein, and the dominant responses were in regions 160-218 and 743-854. Only a handful of AZD1222 recipients were SARS-CoV-2 seropositive at baseline, limiting conclusions about previously exposed vaccinees. Participants were mostly white British, with more females than males. The authors suggested clonal diversity may have been underestimated. Because no samples from the day 14 peak response were available, repertoires could be characterized only after the peak T cell response. After two AZD1222 doses, spike-specific TCR breadth and depth were significantly higher than at day 0 and than in MenACWY recipients.

Note on this clone: Its antigen remains unidentified. The record has no base qualities; no much larger clone is one base away.

V gives up 6 bases and J gives up 11 bases, and the segment between their germline ends measures 13 bases. CDR1 and CDR2 are drawn from the germline V gene: MDHEN, SYDVKM. Inclusive of the bounding cysteine and phenylalanine, the CDR3 is 11 residues long. Only the CDR3 DNA stays, 33 bases, in frame from base 1. The CDR3 regions of human TCRbeta chains were analyzed by immunosequencing. The published analysis was carried out like this. TCRs in the repertoires were compared against a reference library of SARS-CoV-2-specific TCRs that had been generated with the MIRA antigen-specificity platform. Breadth meant the fraction of unique TCRs that were SARS-CoV-2-associated, whereas depth meant the fraction of total T cells that were SARS-CoV-2-associated. Using the MIRA data, each spike-specific TCR was assigned both to the spike region to which the TCR was reactive and to a CD4 or CD8 class. Log10-transformed breadth and depth values were compared by one-way ANOVA with Sidak's multiple comparisons tests. Drawn from immuneACCESS, this table holds only the in-frame rearrangements with V and J called that TCRdb kept. Clones are partly lost; checked studies trace under half to an unresolved V gene and leave the rest unexplained. The V and J calls and clone size come from that table; D and trimming were worked out from the DNA. The sample profile shows some 120,000 clones; roughly 90% of them were found once. Together, the top ten hold 7.5% to 8% of the sample.

The time point label, as the study defines it: baseline before first vaccination. Samples from vaccinated people were obtained from the UK trials COV001 and COV002, which included a single-blind randomized controlled phase 2/3 trial of AZD1222 (ChAdOx1 nCoV-19) in healthy adults. For TCRbeta chain sequencing, PBMC samples from trial participants were taken at day 0 and at day 28 after the second dose. Sample: peripheral blood, taken on day 0 of AZD1222 vaccination. The rearranged segments are TRBV28 and TRBJ1-1; tentative D gene TRBD1, with 5 bases matching. The receptor's source is an adult in good health. The CDR3: CASRLVGEAFF. The DNA sequence is as follows: TGTGCCAGCAGACTGGTAGGGGAGGCTTTCTTT. The full variable domain, completed from the reference TRBV28 and TRBJ1-1 proteins outside the CDR3, reads DVKVTQSSRYLVKRTGEKVFLECVQDMDHENMFWYRQDPGLGLRLIYFSYDVKMKEKGDIPEGYSVSREKKERFSLILESASTNQTSMYLCASRLVGEAFFGQGTRLTVV.